The clone carrying this T cell receptor beta chain was found many times. What it binds is unknown. This entry comes from a study of regulatory T cells in long-lasting Graves disease. Arm-PCR with iRepertoire HTBI primers amplified the CDR3 regions for these TCR beta libraries. TCRdb re-analysed the multiplex PCR reads in MiXCR, keeping a single row per CDR3 protein. Of roughly 610,000 distinct CDR3 sequences detected, approximately 15% appear once; the ten largest clones hold 15% to 20%. Time point: newly diagnosed GD, antithyroid drugs for less than 3 months. Preparation of the TCR library used RNA extracted from PBMCs. Findings and limits, study-wide: The TCR repertoire of persistent Graves' patients was less diverse than that of newly diagnosed ones. More public clonotypes were shared by persistent patients (about 3,000) than by new patients (about 1,000).

These same data were also listed under a study on T cells in Graves' hyperthyroidism and ophthalmopathy.

Sample: peripheral blood mononuclear cells (PBMCs), taken at new diagnosis, from a patient treated with antithyroid drugs. The sequence was obtained from a woman between 25 and 40 years old with Graves disease.

DNA for the CDR3: TGTGCCAGCAGCCCCGGACAGGCGAACAATTCACCCCTCCACTTT. This sequence encodes CASSPGQANNSPLHF. V gene TRBV7-9 combines with J gene TRBJ1-6, with 7 positions matching TRBD1. Germline V gene lookup returns CDR1 SEHNR and CDR2 FQNEAQ (reference sequence). Unmatched junction bases numbered 8, after V lost 5 bases and J lost 7 bases. The CDR3 totals 15 residues.